This T cell receptor (beta chain) was captured in a study of blood T cells in healthy people across ages. The CDR3 covers 15 residues. CDR1 and CDR2 (germline): LGHNA, YSLEER. Trimming shortened V by 3 bases and J by 4 bases, and 15 bases separated the two germline ends. The second PCR ran about 6 to 12 cycles with a sample-barcoded 5' primer and J-beta primers. TCRdb ran MiXCR on the 5' RACE reads and lists one entry per CDR3 protein. The data show 1,500,000 or so distinct CDR3 sequences, approximately 59% seen once. The TCR comes from a man aged 18-30 years in good health. J is TRBJ2-5 and V is TRBV4-3; D may be TRBD1 (5 bases). The sequencing input was blood. DNA of the CDR3: TGCGCCAGCAGCCATGTAGGGGATAGGGGAGAGACCCAGTACTTC. Translated, it gives CASSHVGDRGETQYF.